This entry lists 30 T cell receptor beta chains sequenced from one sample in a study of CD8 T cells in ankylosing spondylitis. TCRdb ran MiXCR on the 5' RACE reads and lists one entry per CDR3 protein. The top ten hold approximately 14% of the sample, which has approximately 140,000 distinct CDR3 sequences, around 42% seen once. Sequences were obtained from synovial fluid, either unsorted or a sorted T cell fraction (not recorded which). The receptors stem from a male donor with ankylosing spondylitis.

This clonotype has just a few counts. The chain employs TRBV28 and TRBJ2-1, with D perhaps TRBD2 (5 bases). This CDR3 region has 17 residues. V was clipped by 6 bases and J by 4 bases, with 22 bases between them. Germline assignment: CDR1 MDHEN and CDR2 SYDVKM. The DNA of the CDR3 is TGTGCCAGCAGAGGTCTAGTGGGAGCCTCGGGGTACAATGAGCAGTTCTTC. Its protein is CASRGLVGASGYNEQFF.

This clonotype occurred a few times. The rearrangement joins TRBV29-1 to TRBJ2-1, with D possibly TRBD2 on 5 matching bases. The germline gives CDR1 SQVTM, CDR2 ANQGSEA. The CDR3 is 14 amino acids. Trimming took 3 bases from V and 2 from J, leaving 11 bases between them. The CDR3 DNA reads TGCAGCGTTGATTGGCGGGCACCCTACAATGAGCAGTTCTTC. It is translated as CSVDWRAPYNEQFF.

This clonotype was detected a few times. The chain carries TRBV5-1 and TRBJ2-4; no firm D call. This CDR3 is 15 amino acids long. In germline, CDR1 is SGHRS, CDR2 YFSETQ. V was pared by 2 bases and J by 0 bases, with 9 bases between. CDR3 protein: CASSFGYLAKNIQYF. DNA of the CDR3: TGCGCCAGCAGCTTCGGGTATCTAGCCAAAAACATTCAGTACTTC. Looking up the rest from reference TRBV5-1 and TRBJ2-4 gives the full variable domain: KAGVTQTPRYLIKTRGQQVTLSCSPISGHRSVSWYQQTPGQGLQFLFEYFSETQRNKGNFPGRFSGRQFSNSRSEMNVSTLELGDSALYLCASSFGYLAKNIQYFGAGTRLSVL.

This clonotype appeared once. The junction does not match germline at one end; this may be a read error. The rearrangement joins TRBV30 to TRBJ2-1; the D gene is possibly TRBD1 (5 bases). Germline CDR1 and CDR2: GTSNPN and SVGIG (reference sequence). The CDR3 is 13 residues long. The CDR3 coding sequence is TGTGCCTGGAGCCCGACAGAATACAATAAGCAGTTCTTC. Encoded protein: CAWSPTEYNKQFF.

The CDR3 nucleotides are TGCAGTGCTAGAGGGAAAGGGGGCCTCTATGGCTACACCTTC. The encoded protein is CSARGKGGLYGYTF. V and J are TRBV20-1 and TRBJ1-2, with 7 bases identical to TRBD1. Germline V gene data show CDR1 as DFQATT and CDR2 as SNEGSKA (reference sequence). The V segment lost 1 base and the J segment 4 bases; nucleotides outside the gene matches: 6. The CDR3 spans 14 residues.

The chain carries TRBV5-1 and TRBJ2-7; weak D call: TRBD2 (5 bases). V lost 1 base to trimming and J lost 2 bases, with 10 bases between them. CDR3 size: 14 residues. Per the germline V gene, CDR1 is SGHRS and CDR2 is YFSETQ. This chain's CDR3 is CASSLIGGPYEQYF. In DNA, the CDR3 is TGCGCCAGCAGCTTGATCGGAGGTCCCTACGAGCAGTACTTC.

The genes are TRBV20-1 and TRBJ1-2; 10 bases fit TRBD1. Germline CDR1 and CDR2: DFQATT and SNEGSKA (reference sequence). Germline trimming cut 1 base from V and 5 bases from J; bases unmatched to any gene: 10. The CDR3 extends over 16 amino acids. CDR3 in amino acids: CSARVGTGEDLYGYTF. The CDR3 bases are TGCAGTGCTAGAGTGGGGACAGGGGAGGATCTATATGGCTACACCTTC.

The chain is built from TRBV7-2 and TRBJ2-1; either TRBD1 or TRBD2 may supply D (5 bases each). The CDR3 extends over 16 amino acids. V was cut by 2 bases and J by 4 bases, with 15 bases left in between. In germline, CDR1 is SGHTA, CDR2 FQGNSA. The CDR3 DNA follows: TGTGCCAGCAGCTTAAAACTAGACAGATTTTACAATGAGCAGTTCTTC. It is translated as CASSLKLDRFYNEQFF.

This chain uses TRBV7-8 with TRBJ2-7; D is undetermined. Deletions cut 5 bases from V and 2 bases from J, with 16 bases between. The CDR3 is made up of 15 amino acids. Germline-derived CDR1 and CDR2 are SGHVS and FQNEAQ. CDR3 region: CASSIQDANPYEQYF. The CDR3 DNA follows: TGTGCCAGCAGCATCCAGGACGCAAATCCCTACGAGCAGTACTTC.

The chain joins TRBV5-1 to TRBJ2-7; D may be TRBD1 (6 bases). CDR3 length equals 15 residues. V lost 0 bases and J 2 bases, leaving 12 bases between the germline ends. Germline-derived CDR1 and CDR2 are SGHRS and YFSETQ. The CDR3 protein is CASSLDRDIPYEQYF. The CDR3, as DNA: TGCGCCAGCAGCTTGGACAGGGACATACCCTACGAGCAGTACTTC.

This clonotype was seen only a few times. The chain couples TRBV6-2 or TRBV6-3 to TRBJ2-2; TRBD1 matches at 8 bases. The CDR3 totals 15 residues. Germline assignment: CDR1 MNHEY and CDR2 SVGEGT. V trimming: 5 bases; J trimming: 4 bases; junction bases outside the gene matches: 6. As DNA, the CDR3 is TGTGCCAGCAGTCCGGGACAGGACCCCACCGGGGAGCTGTTTTTT. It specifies CASSPGQDPTGELFF.

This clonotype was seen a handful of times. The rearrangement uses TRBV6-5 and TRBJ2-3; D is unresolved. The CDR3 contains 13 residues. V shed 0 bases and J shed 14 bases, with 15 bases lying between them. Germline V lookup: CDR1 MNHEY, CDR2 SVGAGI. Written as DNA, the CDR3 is TGTGCCAGCAGTTACTCCGTGGCAGTCCCACCGTATTTT. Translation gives CASSYSVAVPPYF.

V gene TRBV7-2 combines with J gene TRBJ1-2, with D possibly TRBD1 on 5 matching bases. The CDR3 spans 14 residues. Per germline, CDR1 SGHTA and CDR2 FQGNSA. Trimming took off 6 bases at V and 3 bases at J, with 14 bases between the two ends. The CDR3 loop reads CASSPEAGDYGYTF. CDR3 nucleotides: TGTGCCAGCAGTCCGGAGGCGGGGGACTATGGCTACACCTTC.

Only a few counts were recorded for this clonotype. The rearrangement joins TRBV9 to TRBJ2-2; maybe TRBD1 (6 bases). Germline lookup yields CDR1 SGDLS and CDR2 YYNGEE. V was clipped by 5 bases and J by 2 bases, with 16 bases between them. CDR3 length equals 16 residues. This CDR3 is CASSLPGHGNTGELFF. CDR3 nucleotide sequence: TGTGCCAGCAGTCTTCCGGGACACGGAAACACCGGGGAGCTGTTTTTT. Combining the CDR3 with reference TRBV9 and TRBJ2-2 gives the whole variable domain DSGVTQTPKHLITATGQRVTLRCSPRSGDLSVYWYQQSLDQGLQFLIQYYNGEERAKGNILERFSAQQFPDLHSELNLSSLELGDSALYFCASSLPGHGNTGELFFGEGSRLTVL.

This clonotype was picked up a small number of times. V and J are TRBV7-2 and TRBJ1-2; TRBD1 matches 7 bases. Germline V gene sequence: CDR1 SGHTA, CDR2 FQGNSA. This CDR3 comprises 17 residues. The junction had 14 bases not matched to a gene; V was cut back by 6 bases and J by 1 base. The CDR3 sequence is CASSPYTGAEINYGYTF. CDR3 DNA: TGTGCCAGCAGTCCGTACACAGGGGCGGAAATTAACTATGGCTACACCTTC. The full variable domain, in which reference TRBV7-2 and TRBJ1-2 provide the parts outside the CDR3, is GAGVSQSPSNKVTEKGKDVELRCDPISGHTALYWYRQSLGQGLEFLIYFQGNSAPDKSGLPSDRFSAERTGGSVSTLTIQRTQQEDSAVYLCASSPYTGAEINYGYTFGSGTRLTVV.

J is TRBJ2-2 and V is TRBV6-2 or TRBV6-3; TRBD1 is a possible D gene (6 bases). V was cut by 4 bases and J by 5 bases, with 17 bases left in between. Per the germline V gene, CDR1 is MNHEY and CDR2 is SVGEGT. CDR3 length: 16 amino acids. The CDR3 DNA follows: TGTGCCAGCAGTTCGACAATCGTAACAGGGACCGGGGAGCTGTTTTTT. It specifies CASSSTIVTGTGELFF.

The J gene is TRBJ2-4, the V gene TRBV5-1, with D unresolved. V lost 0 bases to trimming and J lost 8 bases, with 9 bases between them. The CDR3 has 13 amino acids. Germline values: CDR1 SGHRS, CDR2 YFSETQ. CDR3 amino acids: CASSLGGSDIQYF. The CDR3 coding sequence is TGCGCCAGCAGCTTGGGTGGGTCGGACATTCAGTACTTC.

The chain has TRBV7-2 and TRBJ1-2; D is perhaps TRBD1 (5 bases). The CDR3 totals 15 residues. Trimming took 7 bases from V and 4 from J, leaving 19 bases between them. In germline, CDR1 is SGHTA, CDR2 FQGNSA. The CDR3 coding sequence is TGTGCCAGCACCCCAGTGGGGGGATCCTCCTATGGCTACACCTTC. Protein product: CASTPVGGSSYGYTF.

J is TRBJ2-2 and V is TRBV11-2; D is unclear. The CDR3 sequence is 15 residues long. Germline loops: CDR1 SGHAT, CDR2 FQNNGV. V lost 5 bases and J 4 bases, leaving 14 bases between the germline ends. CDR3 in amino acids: CASSTSRLSTGELFF. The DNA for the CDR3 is TGTGCCAGCAGCACATCGAGACTCAGCACCGGGGAGCTGTTTTTT.

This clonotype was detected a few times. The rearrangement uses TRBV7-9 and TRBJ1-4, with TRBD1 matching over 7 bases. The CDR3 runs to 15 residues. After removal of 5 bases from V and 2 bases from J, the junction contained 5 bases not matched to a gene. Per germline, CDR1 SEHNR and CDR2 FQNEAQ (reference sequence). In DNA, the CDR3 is TGTGCCAGCAGCGAAAAACAGGGGACTAATGAAAAACTGTTTTTT. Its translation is CASSEKQGTNEKLFF.

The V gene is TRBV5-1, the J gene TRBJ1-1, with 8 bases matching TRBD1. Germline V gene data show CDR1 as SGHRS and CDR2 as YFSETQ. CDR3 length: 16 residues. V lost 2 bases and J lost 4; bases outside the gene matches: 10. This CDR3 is CASSFLTGAIGTEAFF. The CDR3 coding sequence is TGCGCCAGCAGCTTTCTGACAGGGGCGATTGGCACTGAAGCTTTCTTT.

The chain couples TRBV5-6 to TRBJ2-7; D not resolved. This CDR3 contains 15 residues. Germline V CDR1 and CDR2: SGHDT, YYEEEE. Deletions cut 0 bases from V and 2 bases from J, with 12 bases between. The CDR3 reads CASSLARRTPYEQYF. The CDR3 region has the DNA TGTGCCAGCAGCTTGGCCCGACGGACCCCCTACGAGCAGTACTTC.

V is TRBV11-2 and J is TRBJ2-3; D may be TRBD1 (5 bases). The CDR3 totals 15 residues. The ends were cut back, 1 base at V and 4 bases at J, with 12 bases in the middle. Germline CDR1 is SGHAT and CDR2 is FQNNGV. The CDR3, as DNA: TGTGCCAGCAGCTTAGGTTTGCAGGGCCCAGATACGCAGTATTTT. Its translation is CASSLGLQGPDTQYF.

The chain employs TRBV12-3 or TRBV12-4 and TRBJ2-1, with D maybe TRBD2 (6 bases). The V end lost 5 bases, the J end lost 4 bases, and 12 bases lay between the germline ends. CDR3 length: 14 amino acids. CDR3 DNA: TGTGCCAGCAGTCCCCTAGCGCCGTACAATGAGCAGTTCTTC. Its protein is CASSPLAPYNEQFF.

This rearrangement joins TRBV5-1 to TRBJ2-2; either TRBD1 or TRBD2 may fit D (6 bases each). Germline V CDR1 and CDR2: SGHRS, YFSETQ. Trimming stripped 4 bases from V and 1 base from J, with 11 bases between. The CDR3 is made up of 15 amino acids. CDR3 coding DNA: TGCGCCAGCAGCCGGGGGCGCCGGAACACCGGGGAGCTGTTTTTT. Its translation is CASSRGRRNTGELFF.

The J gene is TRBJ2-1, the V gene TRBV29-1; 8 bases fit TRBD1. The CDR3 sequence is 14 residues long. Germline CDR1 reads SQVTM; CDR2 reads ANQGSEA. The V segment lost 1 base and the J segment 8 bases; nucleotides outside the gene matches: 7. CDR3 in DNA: TGCAGCGTTGAAGGACAGGGGAATAGGGATGAGCAGTTCTTC. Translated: CSVEGQGNRDEQFF.

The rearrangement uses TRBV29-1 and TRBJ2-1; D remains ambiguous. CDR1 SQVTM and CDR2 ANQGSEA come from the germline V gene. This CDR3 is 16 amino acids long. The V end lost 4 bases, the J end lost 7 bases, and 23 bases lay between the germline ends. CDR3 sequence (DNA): TGCAGCGTTGCGTGGGCCCTTGGCCCTTTGAGGAATGAGCAGTTCTTC. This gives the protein CSVAWALGPLRNEQFF.

The DNA for the CDR3 is TGTGCCAGCAGCCAAGATTCCCGGACTAGAGGTTACGAGCAGTACTTC. Its protein product is CASSQDSRTRGYEQYF. The rearrangement joins TRBV4-2 to TRBJ2-7, with TRBD2 matching over 7 bases. Germline CDR1 and CDR2: LGHNA and YNFKEQ. This CDR3 region has 16 residues. The ends lost 0 bases at V and 4 bases at J; junction bases unmatched: 9.

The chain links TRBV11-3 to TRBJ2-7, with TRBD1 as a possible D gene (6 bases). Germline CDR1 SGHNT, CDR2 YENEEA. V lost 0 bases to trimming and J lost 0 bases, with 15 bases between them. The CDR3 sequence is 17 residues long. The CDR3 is CASSLDWGQHVSYEQYF. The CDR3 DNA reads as TGTGCCAGCAGCTTAGATTGGGGGCAACATGTCTCCTACGAGCAGTACTTC.

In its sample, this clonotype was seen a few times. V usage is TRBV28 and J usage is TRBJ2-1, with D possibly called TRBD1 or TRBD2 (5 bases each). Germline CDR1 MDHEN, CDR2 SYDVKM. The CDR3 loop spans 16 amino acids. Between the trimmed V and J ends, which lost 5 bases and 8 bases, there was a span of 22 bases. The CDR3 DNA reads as TGTGCCAGCAGTGGCATGGGGACCCCCTGGGTGGATGAGCAGTTCTTC. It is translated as CASSGMGTPWVDEQFF. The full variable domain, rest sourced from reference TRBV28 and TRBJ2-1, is DVKVTQSSRYLVKRTGEKVFLECVQDMDHENMFWYRQDPGLGLRLIYFSYDVKMKEKGDIPEGYSVSREKKERFSLILESASTNQTSMYLCASSGMGTPWVDEQFFGPGTRLTVL.